This TCR beta chain emerged from a study of blood T cells in healthy people across ages. The CDR3 spans 13 residues. Germline CDR1 and CDR2: LGHNA and YSLEER. Unmatched junction bases numbered 10, after V lost 4 bases and J lost 11 bases. A sample-barcoded 5' primer and a J-beta primer mix were used in a second PCR of about 7 to 12 cycles. All samples yielded 2.5 million or more CDR3-containing paired-end reads. TCRdb processed the 5' RACE reads anew with MiXCR; each CDR3 protein has one entry. This sample carries some 1.1 million distinct CDR3 sequences, 35% to 45% of them seen once, and the ten largest clones take about 12%.

Sequences were obtained from blood. The chain joins TRBV4-3 to TRBJ2-5; TRBD1 matches 7 bases. This TCR was recovered from a man between 18 and 29 years old in good health. The CDR3 here is CASSRDRESEQYF. The CDR3 DNA follows: TGCGCCAGCAGCCGTGACAGGGAAAGTGAGCAGTACTTC.